This T cell receptor (beta chain) derives from a study of blood T cell repertoires in COVID-19. Study summary: The United States, Italy and Spain were the sources of the acute and convalescent COVID-19 samples. T cells, B-cell-depleted T cells, or PBMCs supplied cDNA or gDNA.

Measured with immunoSEQ multiplex PCR; TCRdb has only the in-frame clones, and not every one. Altogether about 270,000 clones are present, approximately 86% being singletons, with the ten largest covering around 1%. The participants were between roughly 18 and 90 years old and came from roughly 24 US areas. Recovered status in Cohort 3 required two negative PCRs, clearance, or symptom resolution. Germline-derived CDR1 and CDR2 are SEHNR and FQNEAQ (reference sequence). There are 15 residues in the CDR3. The V end lost 3 bases, the J end lost 1 base, and 10 bases lay between the germline ends. This clone was detected once.

This TCR was recovered from a woman aged 25 to 39 who had recovered from COVID-19. The V gene is TRBV7-9, the J gene TRBJ1-5; D is possibly TRBD1 (5 bases). The sequenced sample was PBMCs or T cells enriched from blood (not recorded which). CDR3: CASSFGGASNQPQHF. In DNA form, the CDR3 reads TGTGCCAGCAGCTTCGGAGGGGCGAGCAATCAGCCCCAGCATTTT.